This T cell receptor (beta chain) emerged from a study of CD8+ T cells in alopecia areata. The sample's treatment: oral pan-JAK inhibitor, 5-10 mg twice daily. In alopecia areata patients, both lesional scalp punch biopsies and peripheral blood were collected. With 0 bases removed from V and 7 bases from J, the gap between germline ends came to 9 bases. In germline, CDR1 is GTSNPN, CDR2 SVGIG (reference sequence). This CDR3 comprises 12 residues. RNA extraction was followed by reverse transcription into cDNA, which acted as the sequencing template. Measured with immunoSEQ multiplex PCR; TCRdb has only the in-frame clones, and not every one. The profile shows roughly 100,000 clones, approximately 90% of them singletons.

The starting material was CD8+ T cells sorted from blood, obtained between weeks 30 and 35, from a patient treated with tofacitinib. The V call is TRBV30, the J call TRBJ1-1, with D unresolved. The sequence was obtained from a human donor with alopecia areata. The CDR3 sequence is CAWSVEGHEAFF. The CDR3, as DNA: TGTGCCTGGAGTGTAGAAGGGCATGAAGCTTTCTTT. Supplemented by reference TRBV30 and TRBJ1-1, the full variable domain reads SQTIHQWPATLVQPVGSPLSLECTVEGTSNPNLYWYRQAAGRGLQLLFYSVGIGQISSEVPQNLSASRPQDRQFILSSKKLLLSDSGFYLCAWSVEGHEAFFGQGTRLTVV.